Shown below are 9 T cell receptor delta chains from a single sample sequenced in a study of gamma-delta chains in newborns, infants, children (dated by TCRdb to the late 2010s). Instrument on record: Illumina MiSeq. TCRdb called clones afresh from the public reads with CATT; identical DNA rows were later merged. In all, the sample holds some 6,100 delta-chain clones, and roughly 2.7% of those were seen once. The ten largest clones represent roughly a sixth of the sample. Source material: blood. Receptors were obtained from a child who was a newborn, infant or young child, either healthy, febrile or measles-vaccinated (not recorded which).

The chain uses TRDV1 and TRDJ2, with 7 positions matching TRDD3. Germline assignment: CDR1 TSWWSYY and CDR2 QGS. This CDR3 has 19 amino acids. After removal of 5 bases from V and 3 bases from J, the junction contained 18 bases not matched to a gene. CDR3 coding DNA: TGTGCTCTTGGGAACTTCGCGAGTCGGGGGATTAAGGTGACAGCACAACTCTTCTTT. Translation: CALGNFASRGIKVTAQLFF.

This clone is medium-sized within its sample. This CDR3 is also generated by other DNA sequences in the sample. CDR3 amino acids: CACDRLGDTTAYTDKLIF. DNA of the CDR3: TGTGCCTGTGACAGACTGGGGGATACGACGGCGTACACCGATAAACTCATCTTT. The chain has TRDV2 and TRDJ1; 13 bases agree with TRDD3. Trimming removed 2 bases from V and 0 bases from J; junction bases left unmatched: 8. This CDR3 spans 18 amino acids. Germline CDR1 GEAIGNYY, CDR2 EKD.

Concerning this clone itself: A far larger clone is just one base off, so this is likely a read error. The same CDR3 also results from other DNA sequences found in this sample. The chain combines TRDV2 with TRDJ2; TRDD3 matches at 12 bases. The CDR3 consists of 16 residues. The germline gives CDR1 GEAIGNYY, CDR2 EKD. DNA of the CDR3: TGTGCCTGTGACACACTGGGGGATACTTTGACAGCACAGCTCTTCTTT. This translates into CACDTLGDTLTAQLFF.

This clone has more than one count but fewer than ten. A single base is all that separates this from a far larger clone, so a read error is likely. Other DNA sequences in this specimen translate into the identical CDR3. The V and J genes are TRDV2 and TRDJ3; 11 bases match TRDD3. Germline V gene sequence: CDR1 GEAIGNYY, CDR2 EKD. This CDR3 contains 19 residues. The DNA of the CDR3 is TGTGCCTGTGACACCGTACTGGGGGATAGCTCCAGGGACACCCGACAGATGTTTTTC. This translates into CACDTVLGDSSRDTRQMFF.

This clone was counted only a few times. The protein that TCRdb holds for this DNA derives from a much larger clone and differs from the translated DNA at residue 4, which likely indicates a read error; the protein shown here is translated from the DNA. Here the CDR3 DNA reads TGTGCCTGTGGCAACTGGGGGATAAAGGCAGCACAACTCTTCTTT. Amino acids: CACGNWGIKAAQLFF. The chain couples TRDV2 to TRDJ2, with TRDD3 identical over 11 bases. Germline V gene sequence: CDR1 GEAIGNYY, CDR2 EKD. The junction had 7 bases not matched to a gene; V was cut back by 5 bases and J by 6 bases. The CDR3 runs to 15 residues.

This clone was recorded a few times. At one end the junction does not follow the germline gene, possibly because of a read error. The J gene is TRDJ3, the V gene TRDV2, with 9 bases aligning to TRDD3. Germline CDR1 reads GEAIGNYY; CDR2 reads EKD. The CDR3 is 19 residues long. CDR3 sequence: CACDTGGYSSSRDTRQMFF. The CDR3 DNA reads TGTGCCTGTGACACTGGGGGATATTCGAGCTCCCGGGACACCCGACAGATGTTTTTC.

In the case of this clone: A much larger clone lies a single base off, so this may be a read error. Other DNA sequences within the sample encode an identical CDR3. This chain connects TRDV2 to TRDJ2, with TRDD3 identical over 10 bases. CDR1 GEAIGNYY and CDR2 EKD come from the germline V gene. The CDR3 is 18 amino acids. This chain's CDR3 is CACDVLGDEGSLTAQLFF. The CDR3 coding sequence is TGTGCCTGTGATGTACTGGGGGATGAAGGATCTTTGACGGCACAACTCTTCTTT.

By sample fraction, this clone is medium-sized (0.01 to 0.1%). With a far larger clone one base away, a read error is the likely cause. The rearrangement uses TRDV2 and TRDJ1; TRDD3 might be the D (5 bases). The CDR3 has 14 amino acids. V was pared by 2 bases and J by 2 bases, with 11 bases between. CDR1 and CDR2 from the germline V gene are GEAIGNYY and EKD. The CDR3 protein is CACDILWDTDKLIF. CDR3 nucleotides: TGTGCCTGTGACATACTGTGGGATACCGATAAACTCATCTTT.

This clone was observed a few times. The V gene is TRDV2, the J gene TRDJ2, with D perhaps TRDD3 (5 bases). Trimming removed 3 bases from V and 0 bases from J, with 19 bases in between. Germline CDR1 and CDR2: GEAIGNYY and EKD. CDR3 length: 18 amino acids. The DNA of the CDR3 is TGTGCCTGTGACGGGATTTGGGGTATAGGGGCTTTGACAGCACAACTCTTCTTT. Translating gives CACDGIWGIGALTAQLFF.